This T cell receptor beta chain was found in a study of T cells in localized non-small cell lung cancer (dated by TCRdb to about 2020). As for the study more broadly: The study examined T cell repertoires in under 300 patients with early-stage NSCLC and compared tumors with uninvolved tumor-adjacent lungs. The cohort comprised approximately 240 treatment-naïve NSCLC patients with resected, localized lung tumors. The mean age of the NSCLC patients was roughly 63 years, with approximately 130 men and around 110 women. Study-level results and caveats: Because multi-region sequencing of the tumors was not done, intratumor heterogeneity could not be ruled out. Because the study design was exploratory, TCR variables were selected using unadjusted p-values without false-discovery rate correction. A median of approximately 53 of the top 100 tumor clones turned up in the paired uninvolved adjacent lung, and some 28 of those clones also ranked among the top 100 of that same adjacent lung. Higher T cell density in blood was associated with longer overall survival, whereas higher clonality in adjacent lung was associated with shorter survival. Uninvolved tumor-adjacent lung showed the highest T cell clonality, higher than tumor, which suggests more focused antigenic responses in the uninvolved tumor-adjacent lung.

According to the germline V gene (reference sequence), CDR1 reads LNHNV and CDR2 reads YYDKDF. Including the terminal cysteine and phenylalanine, the CDR3 comprises 15 residues. Only the CDR3 DNA stays, 45 bases, in frame from base 1. V was cut back by 0 bases and J by 3 bases, leaving a gap of 9 bases between them. At diagnosis, peripheral blood, uninvolved tumor-adjacent lung and tumor were collected and stored as a combination of fresh-frozen and FFPE material. For TCR repertoire profiling, the blood samples were analyzed as peripheral blood mononuclear cells. The immunoSEQ Assay was used to sequence TCR beta CDR3 regions from DNA. In the authors' own workflow: To compute T cell density, TCR beta template counts were normalized to usable DNA, which was estimated by amplifying housekeeping genes. The preseqR package was used to estimate richness by extrapolating to 400,000 templates for PBMC samples and to 120,000 templates for tissue samples. Clonality was defined by subtracting Pielou's evenness from one. Tissue-enriched TCRs were identified by differential abundance testing using productive amino-acid clonotypes, minimum total count 5 and alpha 0.1. The Jaccard Index and the Morisita Overlap Index were used to measure how much the repertoires overlapped between compartments. GLIPH grouped TCR beta CDR3s together with public tetramer-defined viral CDR3s, and a viral motif had to include at least three viral sequences and show V-gene enrichment. TCRdb mirrors the immuneACCESS table, restricted to in-frame sequences. Some clones are absent from its copies; in checked studies, under half trace to an unresolved V gene, and the reason for the others is unknown. V and J calls and clone size are copied from that table; D and trimming were computed from the DNA. The sample has about 24,000 clones on record, 90% of them singletons. Roughly 7.2% of the sample is held by the ten biggest clonotypes.

Of note for this clone: Its target antigen remains unknown. One base away there is no much larger clone; base qualities are not given.

The material was peripheral blood, obtained before any cancer treatment. The clonotype originates from a woman aged 40-69 years with stage I lung adenocarcinoma. Recombination joined TRBV15 with TRBJ1-5, with the D gene call left open. CDR3 protein: CATSRDNSHNQPQHF. Read as DNA, the sequence is TGTGCCACCAGCAGAGACAACAGTCACAATCAGCCCCAGCATTTT.